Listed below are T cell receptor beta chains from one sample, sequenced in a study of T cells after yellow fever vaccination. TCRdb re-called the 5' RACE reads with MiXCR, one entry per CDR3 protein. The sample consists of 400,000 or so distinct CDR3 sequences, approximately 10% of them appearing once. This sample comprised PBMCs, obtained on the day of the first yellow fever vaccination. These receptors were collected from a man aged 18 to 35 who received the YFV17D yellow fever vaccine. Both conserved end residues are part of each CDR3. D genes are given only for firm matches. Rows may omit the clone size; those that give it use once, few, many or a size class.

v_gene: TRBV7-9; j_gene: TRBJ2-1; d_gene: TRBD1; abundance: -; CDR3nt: TGTGCCAGCAGCTTTCCAGACAGGGTACGGACCTACAATGAGCAGTTCTTC; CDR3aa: CASSFPDRVRTYNEQFF
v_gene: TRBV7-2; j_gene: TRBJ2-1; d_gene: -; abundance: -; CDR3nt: TGTGCCAGCAGCTTAGCGCGGGACAATGAGCAGTTCTTC; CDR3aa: CASSLARDNEQFF
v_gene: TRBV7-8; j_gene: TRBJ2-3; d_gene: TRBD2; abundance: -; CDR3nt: TGTGCCAGCAGCCCGGTTTGGGGGGGGACAGATACGCAGTATTTT; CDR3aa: CASSPVWGGTDTQYF
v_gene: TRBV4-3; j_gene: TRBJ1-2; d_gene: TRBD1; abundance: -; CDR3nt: TGCGCCAGCAGCCAAGAACAGGGGAAAGCCTATGGCTACACCTTC; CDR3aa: CASSQEQGKAYGYTF
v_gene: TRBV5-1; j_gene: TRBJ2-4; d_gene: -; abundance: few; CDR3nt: TGCGCCAGCAGCTTGGATCAGGGGCTAGCCAAAAACATTCAGTACTTC; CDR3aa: CASSLDQGLAKNIQYF
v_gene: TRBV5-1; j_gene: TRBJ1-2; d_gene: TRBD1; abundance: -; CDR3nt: TGCGCCAGCACCAGAGGACAGGGGGAAGGCTACACCTTC; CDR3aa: CASTRGQGEGYTF
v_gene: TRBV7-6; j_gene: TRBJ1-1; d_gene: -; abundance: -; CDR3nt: TGTGCCAGCAGCTTCCTCCCACAGCCGAACACTGAAGCTTTCTTT; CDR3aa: CASSFLPQPNTEAFF
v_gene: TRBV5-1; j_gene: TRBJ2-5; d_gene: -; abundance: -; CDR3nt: TGCGCCAGCAGCTTGGCCATCGGGGGCGCCGAGACCCAGTACTTC; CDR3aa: CASSLAIGGAETQYF
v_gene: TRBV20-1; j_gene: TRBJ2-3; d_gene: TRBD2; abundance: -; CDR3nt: TGCAGCGGGGGGGTCCCTACGCAGTATTTT; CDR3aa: CSGGVPTQYF
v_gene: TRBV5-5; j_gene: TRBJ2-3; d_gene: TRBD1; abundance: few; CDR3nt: TGTGCCAGCAGCTTGAAGAGGACAGGGGGCGGAGATACGCAGTATTTT; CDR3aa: CASSLKRTGGGDTQYF
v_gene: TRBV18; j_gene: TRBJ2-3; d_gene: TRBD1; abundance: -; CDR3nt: TGTGCCAGCTCACCAATGGGGACAGGGTCCCGACCAGATACGCAGTATTTT; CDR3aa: CASSPMGTGSRPDTQYF
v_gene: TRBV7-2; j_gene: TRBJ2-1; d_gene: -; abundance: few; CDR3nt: TGTGCCAGCAGCTTAAATCAGCCGATCGGATACAATGAGCAGTTCTTC; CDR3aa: CASSLNQPIGYNEQFF
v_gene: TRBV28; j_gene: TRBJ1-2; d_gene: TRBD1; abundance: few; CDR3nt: TGTGCCAGCAGTAGGGGGACAGGTCCCATCTATGGCTACACCTTC; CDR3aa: CASSRGTGPIYGYTF
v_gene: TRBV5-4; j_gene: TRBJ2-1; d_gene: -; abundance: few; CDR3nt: TGTGCCAGCAGCGGGGGGACACCGGGGCTTGGTGAGCAGTTCTTC; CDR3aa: CASSGGTPGLGEQFF
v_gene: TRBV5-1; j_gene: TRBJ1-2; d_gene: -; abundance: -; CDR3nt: TGCGCCAGCAGCTTGGCCTTGGGACTCCCGGGTTATGACGGCTACACCTTC; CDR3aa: CASSLALGLPGYDGYTF
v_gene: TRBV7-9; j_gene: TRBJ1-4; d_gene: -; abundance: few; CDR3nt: TGTGCCAGCAGCTTAGCAGGGTATAATGAAAAACTGTTTTTT; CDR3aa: CASSLAGYNEKLFF
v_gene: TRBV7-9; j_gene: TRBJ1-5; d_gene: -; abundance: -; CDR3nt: TGTGCCAGCAGCTTAGGACCGACTGAAAGAAAGGAGTTT; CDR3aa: CASSLGPTERKEF
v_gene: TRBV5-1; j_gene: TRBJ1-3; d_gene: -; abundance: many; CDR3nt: TGCGCCAGCAGCTTGGGGATTACCTCTGGAAACACCATATATTTT; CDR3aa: CASSLGITSGNTIYF
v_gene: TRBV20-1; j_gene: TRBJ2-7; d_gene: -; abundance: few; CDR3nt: TGCAGTGCCAGATGGGAAGGGGCGGCCTACGAGCAGTACTTC; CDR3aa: CSARWEGAAYEQYF
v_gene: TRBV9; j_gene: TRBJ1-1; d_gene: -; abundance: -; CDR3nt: TGTGCCAGCACCCCCCTAGGAGGGTATACTGAAGCTTTCTTT; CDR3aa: CASTPLGGYTEAFF
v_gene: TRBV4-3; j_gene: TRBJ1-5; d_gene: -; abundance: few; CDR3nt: TGCGCCAGCAGCTTCCTCCAGGGCGTTCAGCCCCAGCATTTT; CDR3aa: CASSFLQGVQPQHF
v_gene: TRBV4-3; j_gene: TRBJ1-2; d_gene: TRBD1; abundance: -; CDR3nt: TGCGCCAGCAGCCAAGAGTGGACAGGGAACTATGGCTACACCTTC; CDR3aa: CASSQEWTGNYGYTF
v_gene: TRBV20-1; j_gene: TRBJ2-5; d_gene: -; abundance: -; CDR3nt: TGCAGTGCTAGACGCAGGGCAGAGACCCAGTACTTC; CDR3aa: CSARRRAETQYF
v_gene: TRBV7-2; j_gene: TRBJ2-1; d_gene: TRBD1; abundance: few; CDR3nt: TGTTCCAGCAGCTTAACCGGACAGGGGATTTGGAATGAGCAGTTCTTC; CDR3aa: CSSSLTGQGIWNEQFF
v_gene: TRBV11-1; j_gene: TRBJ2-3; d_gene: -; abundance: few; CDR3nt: TGTGCCAGCAGCTTTTCGGGCCTCGTGACTACTTTTGCCGGCACAGATACGCAGTATTTT; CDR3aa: CASSFSGLVTTFAGTDTQYF
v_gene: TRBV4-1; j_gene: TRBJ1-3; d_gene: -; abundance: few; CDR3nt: TGCGCCAGCAGCCAACTCTTGGGGGGTCCAGGAAACACCATATATTTT; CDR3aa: CASSQLLGGPGNTIYF
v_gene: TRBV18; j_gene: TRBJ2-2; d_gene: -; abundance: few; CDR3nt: TGTGCCAGCTCACCTCTCTCCCGACGGGGAACCGGGGAGCTGTTTTTT; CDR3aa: CASSPLSRRGTGELFF
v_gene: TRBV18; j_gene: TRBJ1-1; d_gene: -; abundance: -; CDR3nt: TGTGCCAGCTCCCCCCTTAGTGGCACTGAAGCTTTCTTT; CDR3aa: CASSPLSGTEAFF
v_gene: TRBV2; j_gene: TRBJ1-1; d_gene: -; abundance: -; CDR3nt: TGTGCCAGCAAGAGAGCCTGGAACACTGAAGCTTTCTTT; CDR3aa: CASKRAWNTEAFF
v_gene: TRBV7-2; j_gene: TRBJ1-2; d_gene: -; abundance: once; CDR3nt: TGTGCCAGCAGACGTCCAGATGGCTACACCTTC; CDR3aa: CASRRPDGYTF
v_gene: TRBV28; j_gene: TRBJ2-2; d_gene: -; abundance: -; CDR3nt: TGTGCCAGCATGGAGCCCAACACCGGGGAGCTGTTTTTT; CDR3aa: CASMEPNTGELFF
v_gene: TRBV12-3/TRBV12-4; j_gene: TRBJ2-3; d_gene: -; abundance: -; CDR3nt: TGTGCCAGCAGCGGATTGAGGGGGGGAACAGATACGCAGTATTTT; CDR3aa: CASSGLRGGTDTQYF
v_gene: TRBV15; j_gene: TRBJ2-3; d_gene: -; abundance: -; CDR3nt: TGTGCCACCAGCAGAGATGTGGGGGTGTATACGCAGTATTTT; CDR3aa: CATSRDVGVYTQYF
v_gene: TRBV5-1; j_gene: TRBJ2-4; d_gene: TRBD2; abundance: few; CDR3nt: TGCGCCAGCAGCTTGGCCCGGGGGGGGGGAAGCCAAATTCAGTACTTC; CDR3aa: CASSLARGGGSQIQYF
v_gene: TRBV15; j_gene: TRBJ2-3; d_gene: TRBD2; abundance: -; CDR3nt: TGTGCCACCAGCAGGACTAGCGGGGGGGCCGCAGATACGCAGTATTTT; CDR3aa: CATSRTSGGAADTQYF
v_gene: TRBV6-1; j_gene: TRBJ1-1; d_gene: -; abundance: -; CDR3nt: TGTGCCAGCAGTCCCGGGGATATTAAGACTGAAGCTTTCTTT; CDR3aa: CASSPGDIKTEAFF
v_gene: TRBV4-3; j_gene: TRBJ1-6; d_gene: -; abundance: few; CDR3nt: TGCGCCAGCAGCCAAAGCGTCCCGGGACCACTGAATAATTCACCCCTCCACTTT; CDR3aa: CASSQSVPGPLNNSPLHF
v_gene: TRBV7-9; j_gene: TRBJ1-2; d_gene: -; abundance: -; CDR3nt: TGTGCCAGCAGCTTAGAGGGGTCCTCTGGGTCCGGCTACACCTTC; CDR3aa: CASSLEGSSGSGYTF
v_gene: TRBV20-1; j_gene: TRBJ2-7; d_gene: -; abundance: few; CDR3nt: TGCAGTGCCGAGGCAGGGAACTCCTACGAGCAGTACTTC; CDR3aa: CSAEAGNSYEQYF
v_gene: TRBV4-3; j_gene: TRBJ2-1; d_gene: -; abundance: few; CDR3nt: TGCGCCAGCAGCCATGCCTTTTCCAATGAGCAGTTCTTC; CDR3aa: CASSHAFSNEQFF
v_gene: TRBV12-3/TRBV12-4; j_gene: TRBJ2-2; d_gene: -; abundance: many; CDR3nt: TGTGCCAGCAGTCCGAGAACACCCGGGGAGCTGTTTTTT; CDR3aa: CASSPRTPGELFF
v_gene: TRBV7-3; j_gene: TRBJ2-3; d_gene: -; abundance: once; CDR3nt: TGTGCCAGCAGCTTAAAACGGTTCCCAGATACGCAGTATTTT; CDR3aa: CASSLKRFPDTQYF
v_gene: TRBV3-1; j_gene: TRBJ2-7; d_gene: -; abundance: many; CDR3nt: TGTGCCAGCAGCCAAGGAAAGGGTTTCTCCTACGAGCAGTACTTC; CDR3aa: CASSQGKGFSYEQYF
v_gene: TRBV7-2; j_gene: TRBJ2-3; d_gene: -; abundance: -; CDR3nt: TGTGCCAGCAGCTTGCGGAGAGGGGATACGCAGTATTTT; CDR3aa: CASSLRRGDTQYF
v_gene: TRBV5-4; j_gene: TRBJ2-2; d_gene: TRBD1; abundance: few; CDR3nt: TGTGCCAGCAGCCGGGGACAGGGCGGCACCGGGGAGCTGTTTTTT; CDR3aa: CASSRGQGGTGELFF
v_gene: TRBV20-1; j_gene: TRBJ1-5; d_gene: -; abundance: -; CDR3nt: TGCAGTGCTAGAGATTGGCAGGGAGGAATCAAGCCCCAGCATTTT; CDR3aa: CSARDWQGGIKPQHF
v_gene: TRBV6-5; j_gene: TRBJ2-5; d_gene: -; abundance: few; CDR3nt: TGTGCCAGCAGTTCTGACGGGGGACAAGAGACCCAGTACTTC; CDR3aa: CASSSDGGQETQYF
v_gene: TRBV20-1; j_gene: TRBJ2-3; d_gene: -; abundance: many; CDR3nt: TGCAGTGCTAGATTAGTCCGCACAGATACGCAGTATTTT; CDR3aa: CSARLVRTDTQYF
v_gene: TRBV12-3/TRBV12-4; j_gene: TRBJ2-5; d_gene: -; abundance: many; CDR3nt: TGTGCCAGCAGAGGACTTCAAGAGACCCAGTACTTC; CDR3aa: CASRGLQETQYF
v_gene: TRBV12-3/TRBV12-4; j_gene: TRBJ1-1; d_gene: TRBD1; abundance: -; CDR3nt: TGTGCCAGCACAGGACAGGGCCGATCTGAAGCTTTCTTT; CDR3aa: CASTGQGRSEAFF
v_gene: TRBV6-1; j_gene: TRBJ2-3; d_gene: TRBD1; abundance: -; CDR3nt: TGTGCCAGCAGTCGGGAGCCGGGACAGGGCACAGATACGCAGTATTTT; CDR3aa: CASSREPGQGTDTQYF